This T cell receptor (beta chain) appears in the sequencing data of a study of T-cell reconstitution after alpha-beta-depleted transplantation in children. From germline, CDR1 is LGHNT and CDR2 FRNRAP. There are 12 residues in the CDR3. V lost 9 bases and J lost 3, with 8 bases in between. Library preparation (for TCRbeta) was performed with unique molecular identifiers. TCRdb analysed the PCR reads with MiXCR anew, one entry per CDR3 protein. This table has hundreds of thousands of distinct CDR3 sequences, approximately 22% appearing once. This clonotype was seen only a few times. The TCR was taken from a boy younger than two who had a stem cell transplant for acute myeloid leukemia, so the T cells may come from the graft donor. J is TRBJ2-2 and V is TRBV12-5; D not certain. The material was PBMCs, mostly from graft donor cells, obtained 360 days after TCRalphabeta/CD19-depleted stem cell transplant. The CDR3 region is CASGPYTGELFF. CDR3 nucleotide sequence: TGTGCTAGCGGCCCTTACACCGGGGAGCTGTTTTTT.